This T cell receptor beta chain appears in the sequencing data of a study of response to subunit inactivated influenza vaccine. Overall study findings and caveats: Authors suggested that a seasonal influenza vaccination recruits few new T cells each time.

CDR3 length: 11 amino acids. The V gene's germline CDR1 is MDHEN and CDR2 SYDVKM. MiXCR, applied by TCRdb to the RT-PCR reads, yields one record per CDR3 protein. The sample shows 400,000 to 650,000 distinct CDR3 sequences, under 8.5% of them seen only once. This clonotype was counted between two and nine times. No antigen is known for it. The receptor's source is a man between 45 and 75 years old who received an inactivated influenza vaccine. The genes are TRBV28 and TRBJ2-7; D could derive from TRBD1 or TRBD2 (5 bases each). The source material was PBMCs from blood, sampled 23 to 25 months after vaccination. The CDR3 nucleotides read TGTGCTGTCAATGGGGGCTACGAGCAGTACTTC. Translating it yields CAVNGGYEQYF. Drawing the rest from reference TRBV28 and TRBJ2-7, the complete variable domain is DVKVTQSSRYLVKRTGEKVFLECVQDMDHENMFWYRQDPGLGLRLIYFSYDVKMKEKGDIPEGYSVSREKKERFSLILESASTNQTSMYLCAVNGGYEQYFGPGTRLTVT.